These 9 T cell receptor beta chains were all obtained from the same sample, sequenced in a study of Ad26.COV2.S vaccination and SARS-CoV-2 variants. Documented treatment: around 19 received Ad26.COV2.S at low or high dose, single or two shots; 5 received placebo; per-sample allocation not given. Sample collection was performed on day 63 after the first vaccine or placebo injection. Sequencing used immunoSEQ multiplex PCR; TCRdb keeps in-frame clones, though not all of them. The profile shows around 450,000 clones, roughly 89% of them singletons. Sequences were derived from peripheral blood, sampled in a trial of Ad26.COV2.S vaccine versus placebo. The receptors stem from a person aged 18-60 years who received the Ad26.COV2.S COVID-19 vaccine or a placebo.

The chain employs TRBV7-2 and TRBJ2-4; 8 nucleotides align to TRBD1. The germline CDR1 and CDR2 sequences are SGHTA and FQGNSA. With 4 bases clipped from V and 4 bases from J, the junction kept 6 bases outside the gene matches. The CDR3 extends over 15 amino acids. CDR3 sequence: CASSSRQGTKNIQYF. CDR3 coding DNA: TGTGCCAGCAGCTCTCGACAGGGGACTAAAAACATTCAGTACTTC.

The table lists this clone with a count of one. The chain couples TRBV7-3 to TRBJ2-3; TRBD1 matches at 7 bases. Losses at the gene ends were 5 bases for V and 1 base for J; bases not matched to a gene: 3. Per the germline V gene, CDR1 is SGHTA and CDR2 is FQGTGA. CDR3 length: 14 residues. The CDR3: CASSLTGGTDTQYF. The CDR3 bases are TGTGCCAGCAGCCTCACAGGGGGCACAGATACGCAGTATTTT.

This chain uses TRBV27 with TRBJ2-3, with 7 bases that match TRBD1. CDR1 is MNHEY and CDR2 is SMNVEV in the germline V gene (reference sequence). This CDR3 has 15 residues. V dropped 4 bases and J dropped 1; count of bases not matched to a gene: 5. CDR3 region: CASSSPGTGTDTQYF. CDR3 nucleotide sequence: TGTGCCAGCAGTTCCCCCGGGACAGGCACAGATACGCAGTATTTT.

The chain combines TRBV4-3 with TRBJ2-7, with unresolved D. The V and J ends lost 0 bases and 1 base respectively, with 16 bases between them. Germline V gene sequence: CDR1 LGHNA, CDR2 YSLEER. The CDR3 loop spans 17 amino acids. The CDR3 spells CASSQDFRPLFSYEQYF. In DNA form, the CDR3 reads TGCGCCAGCAGCCAAGATTTTAGACCCCTGTTTTCCTACGAGCAGTACTTC.

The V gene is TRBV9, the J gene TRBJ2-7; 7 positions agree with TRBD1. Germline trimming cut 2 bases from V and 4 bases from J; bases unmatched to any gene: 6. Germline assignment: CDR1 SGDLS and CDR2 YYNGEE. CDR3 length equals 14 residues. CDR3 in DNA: TGTGCCAGCAGCGTTACAGGGGCCCCTTACGAGCAGTACTTC. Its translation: CASSVTGAPYEQYF. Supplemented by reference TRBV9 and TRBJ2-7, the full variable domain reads DSGVTQTPKHLITATGQRVTLRCSPRSGDLSVYWYQQSLDQGLQFLIQYYNGEERAKGNILERFSAQQFPDLHSELNLSSLELGDSALYFCASSVTGAPYEQYFGPGTRLTVT.

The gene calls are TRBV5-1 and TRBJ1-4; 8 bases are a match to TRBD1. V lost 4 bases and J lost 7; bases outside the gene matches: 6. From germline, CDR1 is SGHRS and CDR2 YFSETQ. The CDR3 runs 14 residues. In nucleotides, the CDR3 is TGCGCCAGCAGCGACGGGACAGGTGGTGAAAAACTGTTTTTT. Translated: CASSDGTGGEKLFF. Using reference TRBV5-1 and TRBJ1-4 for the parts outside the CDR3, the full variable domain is KAGVTQTPRYLIKTRGQQVTLSCSPISGHRSVSWYQQTPGQGLQFLFEYFSETQRNKGNFPGRFSGRQFSNSRSEMNVSTLELGDSALYLCASSDGTGGEKLFFGSGTQLSVL.

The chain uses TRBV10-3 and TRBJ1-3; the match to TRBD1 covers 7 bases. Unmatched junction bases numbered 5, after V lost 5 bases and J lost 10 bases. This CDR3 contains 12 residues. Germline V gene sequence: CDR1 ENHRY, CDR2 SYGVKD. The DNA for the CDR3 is TGTGCCATCAGTAGACAGGGCAGGACCATATATTTT. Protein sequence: CAISRQGRTIYF.

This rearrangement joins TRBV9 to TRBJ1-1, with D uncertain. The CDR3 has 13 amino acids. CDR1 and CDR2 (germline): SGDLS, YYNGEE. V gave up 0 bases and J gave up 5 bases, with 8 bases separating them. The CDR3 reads CASSVAVGTEAFF. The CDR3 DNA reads TGTGCCAGCAGCGTAGCGGTAGGGACTGAAGCTTTCTTT.

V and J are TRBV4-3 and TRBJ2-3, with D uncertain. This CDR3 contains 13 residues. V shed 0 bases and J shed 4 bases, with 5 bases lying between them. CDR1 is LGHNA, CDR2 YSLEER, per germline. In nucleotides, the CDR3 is TGCGCCAGCAGCCAAGAGCTGGCAGATACGCAGTATTTT. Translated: CASSQELADTQYF.